The 20 T cell receptor beta chains presented below share a single source sample, sequenced in a study of blood T cell repertoires in COVID-19. The protocol was immunoSEQ multiplex PCR, while the TCRdb copy is restricted to in-frame clones and leaves out a portion. Here the sample spans about 80,000 clones, around 83% being singletons. The sample taken for sequencing was peripheral blood. All receptors derive from a woman aged 70 to 79 with acute or convalescent COVID-19.

Comments on this clone: This CDR3 is also generated by other DNA sequences in the sample. The chain employs TRBV7-2 and TRBJ2-5; TRBD1 matches at 7 bases. The CDR3 is 13 amino acids. V dropped 4 bases and J dropped 1; count of bases not matched to a gene: 0. Germline loops: CDR1 SGHTA, CDR2 FQGNSA. CDR3 DNA: TGTGCCAGCAGCTGGACAGGCCAAGAGACCCAGTACTTC. It encodes CASSWTGQETQYF.

The J gene is TRBJ1-2, the V gene TRBV6-5; maybe TRBD1 (6 bases). CDR1 is MNHEY, CDR2 SVGAGI, per germline. With 7 bases removed from V and 4 bases from J, the gap between germline ends came to 7 bases. CDR3 length: 11 residues. This CDR3 is CASKDSYGYTF. CDR3 nucleotides: TGTGCCAGCAAGGACAGCTATGGCTACACCTTC.

The rearrangement links TRBV30 to TRBJ1-1, with TRBD1 matching 7 bases. After removal of 1 base from V and 0 bases from J, the junction contained 5 bases not matched to a gene. This CDR3 is built from 15 residues. CDR1 is GTSNPN, CDR2 SVGIG, per germline (reference sequence). The CDR3 nucleotides are TGTGCCTGGAGTGGGGGACAGCAAATGAACACTGAAGCTTTCTTT. Its protein product is CAWSGGQQMNTEAFF. Based on the CDR3 plus reference TRBV30 and TRBJ1-1, the full variable domain is SQTIHQWPATLVQPVGSPLSLECTVEGTSNPNLYWYRQAAGRGLQLLFYSVGIGQISSEVPQNLSASRPQDRQFILSSKKLLLSDSGFYLCAWSGGQQMNTEAFFGQGTRLTVV.

V is TRBV11-2 and J is TRBJ2-3; D call uncertain. CDR1 and CDR2 from the germline V gene are SGHAT and FQNNGV. The CDR3 is 13 residues long. V was shortened by 2 bases and J by 1 base, with 4 bases between the two germline ends. The CDR3 here is CASSLLGTDTQYF. The DNA for the CDR3 is TGTGCCAGCAGCTTACTCGGCACAGATACGCAGTATTTT.

The genes are TRBV6-4 and TRBJ2-1; unclear D gene. The CDR3 consists of 13 residues. Germline lookup yields CDR1 MRHNA and CDR2 SNTAGT. Trimming removed 2 bases from V and 8 bases from J, with 10 bases in between. For the CDR3, the DNA is TGTGCCAGCAGTGACGGTATGAGCCATGAGCAGTTCTTC. This translates into CASSDGMSHEQFF.

The rearrangement uses TRBV18 and TRBJ2-7; no firm D call. This CDR3 has 14 residues. Per germline, CDR1 KGHSH and CDR2 LQKENI. Trimming stripped 1 base from V and 0 bases from J, with 7 bases between. CDR3 protein: CASSPREVSYEQYF. The CDR3, as DNA: TGTGCCAGCTCACCACGCGAAGTCTCCTACGAGCAGTACTTC.

This chain links TRBV9 with TRBJ2-7, with TRBD2 matching over 8 bases. The germline V gene encodes CDR1 SGDLS and CDR2 YYNGEE. CDR3 length: 15 residues. V shed 4 bases and J 0 bases; nucleotides not matched to a gene: 6. CDR3 coding DNA: TGTGCCAGCAGCTTACAAGCGGGGGCCTCCTACGAGCAGTACTTC. Encoded protein: CASSLQAGASYEQYF.

This chain joins TRBV10-1 and TRBJ2-2; 7 bases agree with TRBD2. V lost 9 bases, J lost 5 bases, and 3 bases stayed unmatched. Germline-derived CDR1 and CDR2 are WNHNN and SYGVQD (reference sequence). The CDR3 spans 12 residues. This chain's CDR3 is CASTSETGELFF. The CDR3 DNA is TGCGCCAGTACTAGCGAAACCGGGGAGCTGTTTTTT.

V usage is TRBV24-1 and J usage is TRBJ2-1; TRBD1 might be the D (5 bases). The CDR3 sequence is 18 residues long. The germline CDR1 and CDR2 sequences are KGHDR and SFDVKD. The V end was cut by 5 bases, the J end by 1 base, with 20 bases between. CDR3 in DNA: TGTGCCACCAGTGGTGCCCCTGGGCAGGGTAGTTCCTACAATGAGCAGTTCTTC. It translates to CATSGAPGQGSSYNEQFF.

A single count supports this clone. CDR3 region: CASSLAGQLNSPLHF. The CDR3 coding sequence is TGCGCCAGCAGCTTGGCGGGACAGCTTAATTCACCCCTCCACTTT. The chain has TRBV5-1 and TRBJ1-6, with 7 bases that match TRBD1. CDR3 length: 15 amino acids. CDR1 and CDR2 (germline): SGHRS, YFSETQ. The V gene end was trimmed by 0 bases and the J gene end by 6 bases; junction bases not matched to a gene: 3.

V usage is TRBV7-9 and J usage is TRBJ2-1; unclear D gene. CDR3 length: 17 residues. The germline V gene has CDR1 SEHNR and CDR2 FQNEAQ (reference sequence). Trimming took off 6 bases at V and 0 bases at J, with 18 bases between the two ends. The CDR3 is CASSFTLSPSSYNEQFF. The CDR3, as DNA: TGTGCCAGCAGTTTTACCCTCAGTCCAAGCTCCTACAATGAGCAGTTCTTC.

The V call is TRBV7-3, the J call TRBJ2-2, with D possibly matching TRBD2 (5 bases). Per germline, CDR1 SGHTA and CDR2 FQGTGA. Trimming stripped 4 bases from V and 6 bases from J, with 12 bases between. The CDR3 is 14 amino acids. The CDR3 DNA follows: TGTGCCAGCAGCTCTACTAGATCGGCCGGGGAGCTGTTTTTT. It translates to CASSSTRSAGELFF.

The rearrangement uses TRBV15 and TRBJ2-1, with 14 positions matching TRBD2. The V segment lost 5 bases and the J segment 6 bases; nucleotides outside the gene matches: 6. This CDR3 has 16 amino acids. Germline CDR1 LNHNV, CDR2 YYDKDF (reference sequence). The CDR3 loop reads CATSEGLAGAANEQFF. The CDR3 DNA reads TGTGCCACCAGCGAGGGACTAGCGGGAGCGGCCAATGAGCAGTTCTTC.

This clone showed up just a few times. J is TRBJ2-7 and V is TRBV5-1; TRBD1 is a possible D gene (6 bases). V shed 4 bases and J shed 6 bases, with 20 bases lying between them. The CDR3 extends over 15 amino acids. CDR1 SGHRS and CDR2 YFSETQ come from the germline V gene. As DNA, the CDR3 is TGCGCCAGCAGCCCCCAATTGGGGGCTTCAGGCGAGCAGTACTTC. Protein sequence: CASSPQLGASGEQYF.

This clone was seen just once. The chain recombines TRBV3-1 (or the pseudogene TRBV3-2) with TRBJ1-5; 11 positions agree with TRBD1. The germline V gene has CDR1 LGHDT and CDR2 YNNKEL (reference sequence). V lost 4 bases to trimming and J lost 4 bases; unmatched junction nucleotides: 6. This CDR3 spans 16 amino acids. CDR3 region: CASSLHGTGGNQPQHF. DNA of the CDR3: TGTGCCAGCAGCCTCCACGGGACAGGGGGGAATCAGCCCCAGCATTTT.

V gene TRBV5-8 combines with J gene TRBJ2-2; 13 nucleotides match TRBD2. The ends lost 5 bases at V and 1 base at J; junction bases unmatched: 11. The CDR3 contains 19 residues. Germline values: CDR1 SGHTS, CDR2 YDEGEE. CDR3 amino acids: CASSLNGLAGVLNTGELFF. The DNA for the CDR3 is TGTGCCAGCAGTTTGAACGGACTAGCGGGAGTGTTGAACACCGGGGAGCTGTTTTTT.

The genes are TRBV7-7 and TRBJ1-2; 7 bases agree with TRBD1. This CDR3 is built from 15 residues. V lost 5 bases, J lost 2 bases, and 8 bases stayed unmatched. Germline CDR1 SSHAT, CDR2 FNYEAQ (reference sequence). This CDR3 reads CASSPLSTGNYGYTF. DNA of the CDR3: TGTGCCAGCAGCCCACTTTCGACAGGGAACTATGGCTACACCTTC.

This chain uses TRBV29-1 with TRBJ2-5; tentatively, D is TRBD2 (5 bases). The CDR3 covers 12 residues. Trimming took 5 bases from V and 7 from J, leaving 14 bases between them. In germline, CDR1 is SQVTM, CDR2 ANQGSEA. In nucleotides, the CDR3 is TGCAGCGTTTCCCAGAGGGTCGGGACCCAGTACTTC. It is translated as CSVSQRVGTQYF. The whole variable domain, filled in from reference TRBV29-1 and TRBJ2-5, reads SAVISQKPSRDICQRGTSLTIQCQVDSQVTMMFWYRQQPGQSLTLIATANQGSEATYESGFVIDKFPISRPNLTFSTLTVSNMSPEDSSIYLCSVSQRVGTQYFGPGTRLLVL.

The chain couples TRBV6-1 to TRBJ2-3; 11 bases agree with TRBD2. CDR1 MNHNS and CDR2 SASEGT come from the germline V gene. The CDR3 is 17 amino acids. J lost 2 bases, V lost 2 bases, and 6 bases had no gene match. CDR3 DNA: TGTGCCAGCAGTGAAATGGGACTAGCGGTACCCACAGATACGCAGTATTTT. Amino acid sequence: CASSEMGLAVPTDTQYF.

The CDR3 region is CATSDSGDEQFF. Here the CDR3 DNA reads TGTGCCACCAGTGATTCAGGGGATGAGCAGTTCTTC. The J gene is TRBJ2-1, the V gene TRBV24-1, with D maybe TRBD1 (6 bases). CDR3 length: 12 amino acids. From germline, CDR1 is KGHDR and CDR2 SFDVKD. Trimming removed 2 bases at V and 8 bases at J, with 6 bases between.